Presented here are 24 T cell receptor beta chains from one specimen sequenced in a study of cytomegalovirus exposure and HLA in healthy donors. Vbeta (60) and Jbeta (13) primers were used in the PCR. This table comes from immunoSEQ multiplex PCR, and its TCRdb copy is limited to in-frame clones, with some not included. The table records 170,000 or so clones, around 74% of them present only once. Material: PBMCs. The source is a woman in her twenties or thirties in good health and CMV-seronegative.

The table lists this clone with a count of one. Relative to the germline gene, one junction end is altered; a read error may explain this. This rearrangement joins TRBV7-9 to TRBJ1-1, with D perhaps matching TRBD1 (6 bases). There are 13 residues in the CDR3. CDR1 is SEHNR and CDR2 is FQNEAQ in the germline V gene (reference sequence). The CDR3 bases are TGTGCCAGCAGCTTAAGTGGGACATCCGATACCCACTTT. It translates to CASSLSGTSDTHF.

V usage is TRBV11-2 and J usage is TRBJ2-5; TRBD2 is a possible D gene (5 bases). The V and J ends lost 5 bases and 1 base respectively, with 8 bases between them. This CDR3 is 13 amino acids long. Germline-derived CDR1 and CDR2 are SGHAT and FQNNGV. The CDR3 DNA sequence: TGTGCCAGCAGCCTGACTACCCAAGAGACCCAGTACTTC. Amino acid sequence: CASSLTTQETQYF.

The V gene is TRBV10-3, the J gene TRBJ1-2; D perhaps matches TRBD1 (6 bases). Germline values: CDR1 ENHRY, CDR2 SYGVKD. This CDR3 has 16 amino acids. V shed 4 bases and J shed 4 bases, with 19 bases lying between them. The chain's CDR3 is CAISVYTGLAAYGYTF. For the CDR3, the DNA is TGTGCCATCAGTGTCTATACAGGGCTCGCAGCCTATGGCTACACCTTC.

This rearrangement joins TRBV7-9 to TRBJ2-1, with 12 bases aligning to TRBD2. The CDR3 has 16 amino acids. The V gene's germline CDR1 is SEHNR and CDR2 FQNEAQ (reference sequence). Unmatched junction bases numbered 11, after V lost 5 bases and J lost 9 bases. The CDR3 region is CASSKPSSGGAAEQFF. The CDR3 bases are TGTGCCAGCAGCAAACCGTCTAGCGGGGGGGCTGCTGAGCAGTTCTTC.

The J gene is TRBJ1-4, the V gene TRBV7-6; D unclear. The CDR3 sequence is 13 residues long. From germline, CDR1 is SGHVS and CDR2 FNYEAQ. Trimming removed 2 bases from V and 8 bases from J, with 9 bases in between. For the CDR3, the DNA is TGTGCCAGCAGCTTACGAGGAGGAGAAAAACTGTTTTTT. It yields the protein CASSLRGGEKLFF.

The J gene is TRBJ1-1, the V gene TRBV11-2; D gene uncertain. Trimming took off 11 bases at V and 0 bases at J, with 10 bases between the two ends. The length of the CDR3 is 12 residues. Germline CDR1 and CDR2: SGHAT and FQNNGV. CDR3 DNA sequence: TGTGCCTCCGGTTTCGTGAACACTGAAGCTTTCTTT. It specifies CASGFVNTEAFF.

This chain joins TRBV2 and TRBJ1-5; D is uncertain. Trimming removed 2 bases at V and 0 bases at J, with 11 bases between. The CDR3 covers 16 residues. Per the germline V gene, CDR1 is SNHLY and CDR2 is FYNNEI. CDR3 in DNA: TGTGCCAGCAGTGAATTTAGGACTAATAGCAATCAGCCCCAGCATTTT. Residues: CASSEFRTNSNQPQHF. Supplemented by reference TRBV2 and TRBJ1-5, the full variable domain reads EPEVTQTPSHQVTQMGQEVILRCVPISNHLYFYWYRQILGQKVEFLVSFYNNEISEKSEIFDDQFSVERPDGSNFTLKIRSTKLEDSAMYFCASSEFRTNSNQPQHFGDGTRLSIL.

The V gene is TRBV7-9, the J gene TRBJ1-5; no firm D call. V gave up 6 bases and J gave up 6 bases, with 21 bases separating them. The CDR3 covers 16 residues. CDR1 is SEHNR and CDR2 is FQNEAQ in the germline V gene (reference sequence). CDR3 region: CASSSSGIPKGQPQHF. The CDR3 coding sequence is TGTGCCAGCAGTTCCTCGGGGATCCCAAAGGGTCAGCCCCAGCATTTT.

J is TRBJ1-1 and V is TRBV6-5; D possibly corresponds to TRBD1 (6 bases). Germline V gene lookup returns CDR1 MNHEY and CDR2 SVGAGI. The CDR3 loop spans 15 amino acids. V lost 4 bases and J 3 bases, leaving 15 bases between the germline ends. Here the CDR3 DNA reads TGTGCCAGCAGTTTGCAGGGGCCCCCCTACACTGAAGCTTTCTTT. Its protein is CASSLQGPPYTEAFF.

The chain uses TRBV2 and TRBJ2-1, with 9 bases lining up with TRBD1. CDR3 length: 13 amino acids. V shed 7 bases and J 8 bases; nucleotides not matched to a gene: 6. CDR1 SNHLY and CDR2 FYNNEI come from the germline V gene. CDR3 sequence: CASTLDRGYEQFF. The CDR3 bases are TGTGCCAGCACCCTGGACAGGGGATATGAGCAGTTCTTC.

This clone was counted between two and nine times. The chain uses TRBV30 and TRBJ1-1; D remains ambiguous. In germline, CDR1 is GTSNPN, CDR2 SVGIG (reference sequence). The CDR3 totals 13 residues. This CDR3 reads CGWTRGSNTEAFF. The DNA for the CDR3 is TGTGGGTGGACCCGGGGTTCGAACACTGAAGCTTTCTTT.

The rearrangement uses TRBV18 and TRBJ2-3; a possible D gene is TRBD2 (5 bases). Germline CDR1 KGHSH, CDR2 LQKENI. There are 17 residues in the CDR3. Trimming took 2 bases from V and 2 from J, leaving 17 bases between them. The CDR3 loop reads CASSPNYSRVDTDTQYF. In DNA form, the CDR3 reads TGTGCCAGCTCACCAAACTATTCGAGGGTGGACACAGATACGCAGTATTTT. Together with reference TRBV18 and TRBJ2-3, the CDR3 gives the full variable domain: NAGVMQNPRHLVRRRGQEARLRCSPMKGHSHVYWYRQLPEEGLKFMVYLQKENIIDESGMPKERFSAEFPKEGPSILRIQQVVRGDSAAYFCASSPNYSRVDTDTQYFGPGTRLTVL.

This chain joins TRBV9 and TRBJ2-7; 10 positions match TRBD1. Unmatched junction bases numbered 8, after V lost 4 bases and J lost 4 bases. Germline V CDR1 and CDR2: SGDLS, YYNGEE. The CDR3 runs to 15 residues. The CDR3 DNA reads TGTGCCAGCAGCTCTCGACCGGGACAGGGGTACGAGCAGTACTTC. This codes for CASSSRPGQGYEQYF.

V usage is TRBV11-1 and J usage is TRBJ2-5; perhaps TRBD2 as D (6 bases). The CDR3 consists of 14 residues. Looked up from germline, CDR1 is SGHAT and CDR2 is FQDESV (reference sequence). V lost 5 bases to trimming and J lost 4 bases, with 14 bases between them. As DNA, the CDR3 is TGTGCCAGCAGCGCGCAACGGGGGTTAGAGACCCAGTACTTC. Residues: CASSAQRGLETQYF.

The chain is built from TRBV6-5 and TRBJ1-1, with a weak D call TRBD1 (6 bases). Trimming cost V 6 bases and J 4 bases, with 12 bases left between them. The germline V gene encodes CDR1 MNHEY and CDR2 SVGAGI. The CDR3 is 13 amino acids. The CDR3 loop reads CASRPRGTTEAFF. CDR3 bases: TGTGCCAGCAGGCCCAGGGGAACCACTGAAGCTTTCTTT.

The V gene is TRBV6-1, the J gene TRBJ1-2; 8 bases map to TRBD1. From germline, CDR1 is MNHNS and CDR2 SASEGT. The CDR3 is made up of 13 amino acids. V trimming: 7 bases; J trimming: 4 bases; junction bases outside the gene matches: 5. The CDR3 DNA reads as TGTGCCAGCACTTCAGGGGGCCCCTATGGCTACACCTTC. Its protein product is CASTSGGPYGYTF.

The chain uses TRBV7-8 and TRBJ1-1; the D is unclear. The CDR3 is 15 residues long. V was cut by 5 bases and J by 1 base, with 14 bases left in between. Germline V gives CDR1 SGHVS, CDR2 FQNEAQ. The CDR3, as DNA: TGTGCCAGCAGCCCGGGCGGAGGTAGGAACACTGAAGCTTTCTTT. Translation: CASSPGGGRNTEAFF.

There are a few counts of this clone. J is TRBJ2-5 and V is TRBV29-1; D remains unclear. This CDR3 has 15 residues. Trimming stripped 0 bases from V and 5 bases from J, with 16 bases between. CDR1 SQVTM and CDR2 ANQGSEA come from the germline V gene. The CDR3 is CSVEEKVMGAETQYF. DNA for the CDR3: TGCAGCGTTGAAGAAAAAGTTATGGGCGCCGAGACCCAGTACTTC.

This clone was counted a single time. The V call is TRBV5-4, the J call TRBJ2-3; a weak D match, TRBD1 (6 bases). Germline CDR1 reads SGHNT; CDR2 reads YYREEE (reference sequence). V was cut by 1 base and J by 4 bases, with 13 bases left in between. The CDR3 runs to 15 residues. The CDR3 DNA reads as TGTGCCAGCAGCTTGTTAACAGGGATCCCAGATACGCAGTATTTT. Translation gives CASSLLTGIPDTQYF. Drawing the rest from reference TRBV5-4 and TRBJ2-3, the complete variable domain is ETGVTQSPTHLIKTRGQQVTLRCSSQSGHNTVSWYQQALGQGPQFIFQYYREEENGRGNFPPRFSGLQFPNYSSELNVNALELDDSALYLCASSLLTGIPDTQYFGPGTRLTVL.

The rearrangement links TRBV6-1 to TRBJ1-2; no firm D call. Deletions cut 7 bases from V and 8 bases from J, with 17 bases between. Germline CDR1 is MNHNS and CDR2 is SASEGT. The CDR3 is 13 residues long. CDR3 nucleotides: TGTGCCAGCACTCTAAGGGAGACGGACGGCTACACCTTC. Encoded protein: CASTLRETDGYTF.

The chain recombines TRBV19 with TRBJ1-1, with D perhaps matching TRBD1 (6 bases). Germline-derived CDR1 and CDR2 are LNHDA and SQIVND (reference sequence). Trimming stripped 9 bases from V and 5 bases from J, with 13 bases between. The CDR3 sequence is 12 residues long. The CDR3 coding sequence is TGTGCCAGCCTCAGGGGAGTGACTGAAGCTTTCTTT. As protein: CASLRGVTEAFF.

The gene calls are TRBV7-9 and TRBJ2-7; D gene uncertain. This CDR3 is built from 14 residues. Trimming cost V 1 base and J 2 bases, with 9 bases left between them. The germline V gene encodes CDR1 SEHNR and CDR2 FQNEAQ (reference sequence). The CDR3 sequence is CASSLDWAAYEQYF. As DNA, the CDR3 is TGTGCCAGCAGCTTAGATTGGGCAGCCTACGAGCAGTACTTC.

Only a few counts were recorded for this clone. The CDR3 reads CASSWGTGRDTEAFF. The DNA of the CDR3 is TGCGCCAGCAGCTGGGGGACAGGGAGAGACACTGAAGCTTTCTTT. This chain joins TRBV5-1 and TRBJ1-1, with 9 positions matching TRBD1. The CDR3 extends over 15 amino acids. Germline-derived CDR1 and CDR2 are SGHRS and YFSETQ. The ends lost 3 bases at V and 3 bases at J; junction bases unmatched: 6.

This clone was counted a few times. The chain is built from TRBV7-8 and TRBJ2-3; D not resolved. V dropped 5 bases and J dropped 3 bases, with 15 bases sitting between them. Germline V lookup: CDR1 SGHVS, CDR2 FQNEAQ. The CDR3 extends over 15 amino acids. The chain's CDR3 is CASSGREAITDTQYF. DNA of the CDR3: TGTGCCAGCAGCGGAAGAGAAGCGATTACAGATACGCAGTATTTT.